Listed here are 14 T cell receptor beta chains from one sample, sequenced in a study of CD8 T cells in ankylosing spondylitis. MiXCR, applied by TCRdb to the 5' RACE reads, yields one record per CDR3 protein. The table lists under 250,000 distinct CDR3 sequences, roughly a third of them singletons. Sequencing was done on a sample of blood, either unsorted or a sorted T cell fraction (not recorded which). These receptors came from a male donor with ankylosing spondylitis or in good health (not recorded which).

In its sample, this clonotype was seen a few times. The chain links TRBV25-1 to TRBJ2-5; D remains ambiguous. V gave up 6 bases and J gave up 2 bases, with 10 bases separating them. The CDR3 runs 13 residues. Per germline, CDR1 MGHDK and CDR2 SYGVNS. The CDR3 spells CASRGDNQETQYF. CDR3 sequence (DNA): TGTGCCAGCAGAGGAGACAATCAAGAGACCCAGTACTTC.

The chain combines TRBV20-1 with TRBJ1-1; D unclear. The CDR3 spans 13 residues. Trimming cost V 6 bases and J 0 bases, with 11 bases left between them. Looked up from germline, CDR1 is DFQATT and CDR2 is SNEGSKA (reference sequence). DNA of the CDR3: TGCAGTGCCCCAGACTCTATGAACACTGAAGCTTTCTTT. Translated: CSAPDSMNTEAFF.

This clonotype was counted a few times. The chain combines TRBV30 with TRBJ2-7, with D possibly matching TRBD1 (6 bases). This CDR3 spans 15 amino acids. V shed 2 bases and J shed 7 bases, with 21 bases lying between them. Per germline, CDR1 GTSNPN and CDR2 SVGIG (reference sequence). This CDR3 reads CAWSPPMTGVKEQYF. The CDR3 DNA follows: TGTGCCTGGAGTCCCCCAATGACAGGCGTTAAGGAGCAGTACTTC.

This clonotype was seen only once. The genes are TRBV6-5 and TRBJ2-7; 12 positions agree with TRBD1. Trimming at V came to 2 bases and at J to 7 bases, leaving 6 bases not matched to a gene. Looked up from germline, CDR1 is MNHEY and CDR2 is SVGAGI. This CDR3 contains 15 residues. The CDR3 DNA reads TGTGCCAGCAGTTACCGGGACAGGGGGCTATGGGAGCAGTACTTC. It codes for CASSYRDRGLWEQYF.

This clonotype ranks as medium-sized (0.01 to 0.1%). The chain uses TRBV29-1 and TRBJ2-5; 10 bases align to TRBD2. This CDR3 is built from 18 residues. V trimming: 4 bases; J trimming: 5 bases; junction bases outside the gene matches: 19. The germline V gene encodes CDR1 SQVTM and CDR2 ANQGSEA. The CDR3 protein is CSVAGLAEGSAPSETQYF. The CDR3 nucleotides read TGCAGCGTTGCCGGACTAGCGGAAGGGTCGGCGCCAAGCGAGACCCAGTACTTC.

The chain couples TRBV27 to TRBJ1-5; 10 bases map to TRBD1. Germline V gene data show CDR1 as MNHEY and CDR2 as SMNVEV (reference sequence). J lost 3 bases, V lost 6 bases, and 5 bases had no gene match. The CDR3 extends over 15 amino acids. The DNA for the CDR3 is TGTGCCAGCAGACCGGGACAGGGGAACAATCAGCCCCAGCATTTT. It codes for CASRPGQGNNQPQHF.

The chain is built from TRBV9 and TRBJ2-3; tentative D call: TRBD1 (5 bases). The CDR3 runs to 14 residues. The V end lost 0 bases, the J end lost 4 bases, and 9 bases lay between the germline ends. Germline V gene sequence: CDR1 SGDLS, CDR2 YYNGEE. Written as DNA, the CDR3 is TGTGCCAGCAGCGTAGGGGGCCGTTCAGATACGCAGTATTTT. Residues: CASSVGGRSDTQYF.

This clonotype came up many times. The gene calls are TRBV10-3 and TRBJ1-2; the D gene is possibly TRBD1 (6 bases). Trimming cost V 2 bases and J 0 bases, with 25 bases left between them. Germline lookup yields CDR1 ENHRY and CDR2 SYGVKD. The CDR3 extends over 20 amino acids. The CDR3 DNA reads as TGTGCCATCAGTGAGCCCACGGGGGGCAGGGGCCAAAAACCTAACTATGGCTACACCTTC. It encodes CAISEPTGGRGQKPNYGYTF.

This chain links TRBV28 with TRBJ2-7, with D unresolved. This CDR3 comprises 14 residues. From germline, CDR1 is MDHEN and CDR2 SYDVKM. V lost 6 bases and J 0 bases, leaving 12 bases between the germline ends. DNA of the CDR3: TGTGCCAGCAGCGACACCCCAAGCTCCTACGAGCAGTACTTC. The encoded protein is CASSDTPSSYEQYF.

This chain joins TRBV12-3 or TRBV12-4 and TRBJ2-3; TRBD1 matches at 7 bases. V lost 3 bases, J lost 5 bases, and 5 bases stayed unmatched. This CDR3 is built from 14 residues. CDR3 nucleotide sequence: TGTGCCAGCAGTTTTCAGGGGGTGGGAGATACGCAGTATTTT. Amino acids: CASSFQGVGDTQYF.

The chain has TRBV29-1 and TRBJ2-1; 8 nucleotides match TRBD2. Germline V lookup: CDR1 SQVTM, CDR2 ANQGSEA. The CDR3 extends over 12 amino acids. Trimming took 6 bases from V and 10 from J; bases not matched to a gene: 8. This chain's CDR3 is CSVPGRGIEQFF. CDR3 nucleotides: TGCAGCGTCCCCGGGAGGGGGATAGAGCAGTTCTTC.

The chain joins TRBV9 to TRBJ2-3, with 9 bases lining up with TRBD1. V lost 3 bases to trimming and J lost 6 bases; unmatched junction nucleotides: 8. Germline assignment: CDR1 SGDLS and CDR2 YYNGEE. The CDR3 contains 15 residues. In nucleotides, the CDR3 is TGTGCCAGCAGCGCCCGGGACAGGGTGTCCGATACGCAGTATTTT. It yields the protein CASSARDRVSDTQYF.

The rearrangement joins TRBV28 to TRBJ1-2; 9 bases match TRBD1. The CDR3 is made up of 15 amino acids. The germline V gene has CDR1 MDHEN and CDR2 SYDVKM. The V gene end was trimmed by 6 bases and the J gene end by 2 bases; junction bases not matched to a gene: 7. In DNA, the CDR3 is TGTGCCAGCAGGCACAGGGGGCGCGCGAACTATGGCTACACCTTC. Its translation: CASRHRGRANYGYTF.

This chain connects TRBV3-1 to TRBJ2-5; TRBD1 aligns across 8 bases. This CDR3 is built from 15 residues. Looked up from germline, CDR1 is LGHDT and CDR2 is YNNKEL (reference sequence). The V segment lost 0 bases and the J segment 5 bases; nucleotides outside the gene matches: 5. The CDR3 here is CASSQDRDRYETQYF. The CDR3 DNA reads as TGTGCCAGCAGCCAAGATCGGGACAGGTACGAGACCCAGTACTTC.